This TCR beta chain derives from a study of beta chain features in type 1 diabetes. Germline V gene sequence: CDR1 MNHNY, CDR2 SVGAGI (reference sequence). The CDR3 is made up of 14 amino acids. The V gene lost 0 bases and the J gene lost 3 bases, with 9 bases spanning the gap. Expressed TCRB transcripts were sequenced after all isolated RNA was converted to cDNA. TCRdb's table, derived via immunoSEQ multiplex PCR, lists solely in-frame clones and lacks some. The table records about 930,000 clones, roughly 16% of them present only once. One heparinised blood draw, averaging roughly 110 mL, came from each donor.

The gene calls are TRBV6-6 and TRBJ2-7; no definite D call. The sequence was collected from a woman under 30 in good health. Sequencing was done on a sample of naive CD4+ T cells from blood. The CDR3 DNA reads as TGTGCCAGCAGTTACTCGACCGGAGACTACGAGCAGTACTTC. This sequence encodes CASSYSTGDYEQYF.